The 10 T cell receptor beta chains below all came from one sample that was sequenced in a study of shared clonotypes between healthy human individuals. TCRdb keeps only in-frame clones here, not all; method: immunoSEQ multiplex PCR. This sample has around 500,000 clones, with over 65% found just once. The sequencing sample was made of PBMCs. All receptors come from a woman between 35 and 50 years old in good health. Some clones in this sample may be carry-over from other donors' samples.

This clone has a single count. A much larger clone is a single base away; this may be a read error. Other DNA variants within this sample encode the same CDR3. The rearrangement links TRBV2 to TRBJ2-1, with 7 positions matching TRBD1. The CDR3 extends over 15 amino acids. The germline gives CDR1 SNHLY, CDR2 FYNNEI. The CDR3 DNA follows: TGTGCCAGCAGCCGGGACAGTCCTGTGTACAATGAGCAATTCTTC. Its protein product is CASSRDSPVYNEQFF.

The chain links TRBV19 to TRBJ2-5; 9 bases match TRBD1. The CDR3 is 14 residues long. Unmatched junction bases numbered 8, after V lost 5 bases and J lost 7 bases. CDR1 is LNHDA and CDR2 is SQIVND in the germline V gene (reference sequence). Here the CDR3 DNA reads TGTGCCAGTAGTGCGAACAGGGGGCCGGGGACCCAGTACTTC. It specifies CASSANRGPGTQYF.

Points on this clone: Only one base separates this from a far larger clonotype, so it likely reflects a read error. The CDR3 region is CASSQGRQENTEVFF. CDR3 DNA: TGCGCCAGCAGCCAAGGGAGACAGGAGAACACTGAAGTTTTCTTT. This chain joins TRBV4-3 and TRBJ1-1, with D perhaps matching TRBD1 (6 bases). CDR1 and CDR2 (germline): LGHNA, YSLEER. The CDR3 is 15 residues long.

This clone is a singleton in its sample. The V call is TRBV4-2, the J call TRBJ1-1; TRBD1 is a possible D gene (5 bases). Trimming cost V 0 bases and J 10 bases, with 12 bases left between them. The CDR3 runs 13 residues. Germline values: CDR1 LGHNA, CDR2 YNFKEQ. The CDR3 reads CASSQEQVVRAFF. CDR3 DNA sequence: TGTGCCAGCAGCCAAGAACAGGTGGTTAGAGCTTTCTTT.

The chain combines TRBV28 with TRBJ1-4; perhaps TRBD1 as D (5 bases). Germline values: CDR1 MDHEN, CDR2 SYDVKM. This CDR3 is 16 amino acids long. Trimming cost V 8 bases and J 5 bases, with 21 bases left between them. The CDR3 sequence: CASGAIQGGSNEKLFF. The CDR3 DNA follows: TGTGCCAGCGGCGCGATCCAGGGAGGAAGCAATGAAAAACTGTTTTTT.

V and J are TRBV29-1 and TRBJ2-7; D gene unclear. This CDR3 region has 12 residues. CDR1 is SQVTM, CDR2 ANQGSEA, per germline. V gave up 2 bases and J gave up 9 bases, with 14 bases separating them. The CDR3 DNA reads as TGCAGCGTTGAACTGGTTGGCACCGGGCAGTACTTC. Amino acid sequence: CSVELVGTGQYF.

The chain joins TRBV18 to TRBJ1-1; D is possibly TRBD1 (5 bases). Germline V gene sequence: CDR1 KGHSH, CDR2 LQKENI. This CDR3 region has 15 residues. The V end was cut by 4 bases, the J end by 1 base, with 13 bases between. The CDR3 protein is CASSRRWQGNTEAFF. In DNA form, the CDR3 reads TGTGCCAGCTCACGGCGGTGGCAGGGGAACACTGAAGCTTTCTTT.

This clone occurred once. With a much larger clone just one base away, this may be a read error. The sample contains more than one DNA sequence encoding this CDR3. The CDR3 loop reads CASSRTVQETQYF. Here the CDR3 DNA reads TGTGCCAGCTCACGGACAGTCCAAGAGACCCAGTACTTC. The V gene is TRBV18, the J gene TRBJ2-5; D might be TRBD1 (6 bases). The CDR3 has 13 amino acids. Germline CDR1 and CDR2: KGHSH and LQKENI. Trimming removed 4 bases from V and 1 base from J, with 7 bases in between. The whole variable domain, remainder taken from reference TRBV18 and TRBJ2-5, is NAGVMQNPRHLVRRRGQEARLRCSPMKGHSHVYWYRQLPEEGLKFMVYLQKENIIDESGMPKERFSAEFPKEGPSILRIQQVVRGDSAAYFCASSRTVQETQYFGPGTRLLVL.

This chain uses TRBV7-9 with TRBJ2-5; D uncertain. The CDR3 is made up of 15 amino acids. CDR1 and CDR2 from the germline V gene are SEHNR and FQNEAQ (reference sequence). V dropped 2 bases and J dropped 1 base, with 11 bases sitting between them. The CDR3 region has the DNA TGTGCCAGCAGCTTACAGTCTCCTAGCCAAGAGACCCAGTACTTC. It encodes CASSLQSPSQETQYF.

As for this clone: This likely traces to a read error, being one base from a far larger clone. The chain employs TRBV29-1 and TRBJ1-4; D remains unclear. Per the germline V gene, CDR1 is SQVTM and CDR2 is ANQGSEA. This CDR3 comprises 12 residues. Trimming removed 7 bases at V and 10 bases at J, with 16 bases between. The DNA of the CDR3 is TGCAGCGCTGGAGAATCGGATGGAAAACTGTTTTTT. The encoded protein is CSAGESDGKLFF.